The 15 T cell receptor beta chains listed next were all sequenced from one sample in a study of beta chain features in type 1 diabetes. All of the isolated RNA was reverse transcribed, so expressed TCRB transcripts were sequenced. This table comes from immunoSEQ multiplex PCR, and its TCRdb copy is limited to in-frame clones, with some not included. The sample has about 40,000 clones; roughly two thirds are singletons. Sequencing was done on a sample of Tregs from blood. These receptor sequences come from a woman between 25 and 40 years old in good health.

This clone was found a few times. V gene TRBV30 combines with J gene TRBJ2-7, with TRBD2 matching over 12 bases. This CDR3 region has 13 residues. V gave up 5 bases and J gave up 3 bases; unmatched junction bases: 2. Germline V gives CDR1 GTSNPN, CDR2 SVGIG (reference sequence). The CDR3 reads CAWRTSGIYEQYF. DNA of the CDR3: TGTGCCTGGCGGACTAGCGGGATCTACGAGCAGTACTTC.

The genes are TRBV19 and TRBJ2-5, with 9 nucleotides matching TRBD1. The germline CDR1 and CDR2 sequences are LNHDA and SQIVND (reference sequence). The CDR3 extends over 14 amino acids. The V and J ends lost 3 bases and 4 bases, in that order; junction bases with no gene match: 3. CDR3 amino acids: CASSMGTGTETQYF. In nucleotides, the CDR3 is TGTGCCAGTAGTATGGGGACAGGGACAGAGACCCAGTACTTC. The variable domain in full, with the rest retrieved from reference TRBV19 and TRBJ2-5, is DGGITQSPKYLFRKEGQNVTLSCEQNLNHDAMYWYRQDPGQGLRLIYYSQIVNDFQKGDIAEGYSVSREKKESFPLTVTSAQKNPTAFYLCASSMGTGTETQYFGPGTRLLVL.

The chain links TRBV7-2 to TRBJ2-1; 7 bases match TRBD2. The CDR3 contains 15 residues. V trimming: 1 base; J trimming: 11 bases; junction bases outside the gene matches: 11. Germline loops: CDR1 SGHTA, CDR2 FQGNSA. The chain's CDR3 is CASSLEGGAGLQQFF. CDR3 DNA sequence: TGTGCCAGCAGCTTAGAGGGTGGGGCGGGACTACAGCAGTTCTTC.

This clone came up a few times. The chain combines TRBV7-2 with TRBJ1-3, with D tentatively TRBD1 (6 bases). Deletions cut 2 bases from V and 3 bases from J, with 14 bases between. CDR1 is SGHTA and CDR2 is FQGNSA in the germline V gene. This CDR3 is built from 16 residues. The CDR3 reads CASSLLQGAFGNTIYF. The CDR3 DNA reads TGTGCCAGCAGCTTACTACAGGGAGCCTTTGGAAACACCATATATTTT. The variable domain in full, with the rest retrieved from reference TRBV7-2 and TRBJ1-3, is GAGVSQSPSNKVTEKGKDVELRCDPISGHTALYWYRQSLGQGLEFLIYFQGNSAPDKSGLPSDRFSAERTGGSVSTLTIQRTQQEDSAVYLCASSLLQGAFGNTIYFGEGSWLTVV.

This chain uses TRBV5-4 with TRBJ2-1; D ambiguous. Trimming removed 1 base from V and 7 bases from J, with 6 bases in between. Germline values: CDR1 SGHNT, CDR2 YYREEE (reference sequence). This CDR3 has 12 residues. CDR3 sequence (DNA): TGTGCCAGCAGCTTGTCTCAGAATGAGCAGTTCTTC. This encodes CASSLSQNEQFF.

This clone has just one count. This chain joins TRBV19 and TRBJ1-5, with 12 bases fitting TRBD1. From germline, CDR1 is LNHDA and CDR2 SQIVND (reference sequence). The CDR3 sequence is 17 residues long. The V gene end was trimmed by 5 bases and the J gene end by 3 bases; junction bases not matched to a gene: 8. The CDR3 region has the DNA TGTGCCAGTAGTCGTCCGGGACAGGGGGCCCCCAATCAGCCCCAGCATTTT. Encoded protein: CASSRPGQGAPNQPQHF.

This clone was found a few times. The V gene is TRBV6-5, the J gene TRBJ2-2, with D possibly matching TRBD2 (5 bases). The CDR3 covers 14 residues. Germline-derived CDR1 and CDR2 are MNHEY and SVGAGI. Trimming pared 6 bases from V and 1 base from J, leaving 9 bases between. CDR3 coding DNA: TGTGCCAGCAGCCCTCGGGGGAACACCGGGGAGCTGTTTTTT. Translating gives CASSPRGNTGELFF.

Worth noting for this clone: At one end, the junction sequence differs from germline, possibly due to a read error. The chain combines TRBV5-1 with TRBJ2-5; 7 bases map to TRBD2. The CDR3 length is 14 residues. CDR1 and CDR2 from the germline V gene are SGHRS and YFSETQ. In DNA, the CDR3 is TGCGCCGGCAGCTTGGGACTAAGGGAGGAGACCCAGTACTTC. Translating it yields CAGSLGLREETQYF.

V usage is TRBV6-5 and J usage is TRBJ1-5, with TRBD1 matching 7 bases. Germline-derived CDR1 and CDR2 are MNHEY and SVGAGI. The J segment lost 7 bases and the V segment lost 5 bases, leaving 5 bases of the junction unmatched. The CDR3 loop spans 13 amino acids. The CDR3 DNA sequence: TGTGCCAGCAGTGCTACAGGGGACCAGCCCCAGCATTTT. Translation: CASSATGDQPQHF.

The gene calls are TRBV20-1 and TRBJ2-7, with TRBD1 as a possible D gene (5 bases). Germline values: CDR1 DFQATT, CDR2 SNEGSKA (reference sequence). V was trimmed by 5 bases and J by 7 bases, leaving 12 bases between them. This CDR3 contains 11 residues. The CDR3 DNA follows: TGCAGTGCTTCCCGGACATCAGAGCAGTACTTC. Translation gives CSASRTSEQYF.

The chain combines TRBV5-1 with TRBJ2-7, with 11 bases that match TRBD2. There are 19 residues in the CDR3. Per germline, CDR1 SGHRS and CDR2 YFSETQ. After removal of 3 bases from V and 1 base from J, the junction contained 15 bases not matched to a gene. The CDR3 DNA sequence: TGCGCCAGCAGCTCCGCGCTCGGGCTAGCGGGAGGTCAATCCTACGAGCAGTACTTC. This gives the protein CASSSALGLAGGQSYEQYF.

This chain connects TRBV9 to TRBJ2-7; no clear D. This CDR3 spans 14 amino acids. V was pared by 4 bases and J by 6 bases, with 17 bases between. Germline CDR1 reads SGDLS; CDR2 reads YYNGEE. The CDR3 coding sequence is TGTGCCAGCAGCCCGTTTTTTGGTCCGGGCGAGCAGTACTTC. Amino acids: CASSPFFGPGEQYF.

This chain uses TRBV6-5 with TRBJ2-7; D remains unclear. This CDR3 region has 14 residues. Trimming pared 6 bases from V and 3 bases from J, leaving 15 bases between. Germline lookup yields CDR1 MNHEY and CDR2 SVGAGI. The CDR3 here is CASSSTYDIYEQYF. CDR3 nucleotide sequence: TGTGCCAGCAGCTCTACCTATGACATCTACGAGCAGTACTTC.

This chain joins TRBV7-2 and TRBJ2-7, with TRBD2 matching 8 bases. CDR1 and CDR2 (germline): SGHTA, FQGNSA. This CDR3 comprises 15 residues. Trimming removed 5 bases from V and 3 bases from J; junction bases left unmatched: 9. The CDR3 bases are TGTGCCAGCAGCCCTCGAAGCGGGAGACTCTACGAGCAGTACTTC. Its protein is CASSPRSGRLYEQYF.

The V and J genes are TRBV19 and TRBJ2-4; 9 nucleotides line up with TRBD2. This CDR3 contains 16 residues. CDR1 and CDR2 (germline): LNHDA, SQIVND (reference sequence). V was clipped by 4 bases and J by 7 bases; unmatched bases: 11. DNA of the CDR3: TGTGCCAGTAGTACCCGTTTAATAGCGGGAGCGAACATTCAGTACTTC. Translation: CASSTRLIAGANIQYF.